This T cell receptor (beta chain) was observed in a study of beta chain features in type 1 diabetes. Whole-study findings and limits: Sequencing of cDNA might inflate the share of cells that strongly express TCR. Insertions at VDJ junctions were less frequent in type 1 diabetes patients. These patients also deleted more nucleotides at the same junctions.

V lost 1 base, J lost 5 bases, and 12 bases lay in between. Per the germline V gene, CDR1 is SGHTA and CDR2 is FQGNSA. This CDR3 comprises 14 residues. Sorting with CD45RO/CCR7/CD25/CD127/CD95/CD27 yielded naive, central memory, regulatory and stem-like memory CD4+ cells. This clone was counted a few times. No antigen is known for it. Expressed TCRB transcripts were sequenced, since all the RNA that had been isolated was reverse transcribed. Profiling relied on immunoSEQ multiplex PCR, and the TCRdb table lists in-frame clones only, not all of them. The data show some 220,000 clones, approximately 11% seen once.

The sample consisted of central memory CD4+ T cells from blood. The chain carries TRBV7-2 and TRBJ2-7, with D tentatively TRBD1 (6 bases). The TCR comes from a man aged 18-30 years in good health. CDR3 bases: TGTGCCAGCAGCTTAGACCTCAGGGGTAACGAGCAGTACTTC. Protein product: CASSLDLRGNEQYF.